This T cell receptor (beta chain) was found in a study of T cell responses to AZD1222 COVID-19 vaccine. Only in-frame clones appear in the TCRdb table, and some are missing; sequencing was by immunoSEQ multiplex PCR. This table holds 150,000 to 200,000 clones, approximately 92% found once. A remark on this clone: Its antigen is not known.

The CDR3 consists of 13 residues. V lost 5 bases, J lost 1 base, and 8 bases lay in between. CDR1 SNHLY and CDR2 FYNNEI come from the germline V gene. Study-level findings and limits: Spike-specific TCR breadth and depth were elevated following two AZD1222 doses. Researchers report vaccine-associated CD4 TCRs spanning spike, with dominance at 160-218 and 743-854.

This chain joins TRBV2 and TRBJ1-1; D is unresolved. This TCR came from an adult in good health. This sample comprised peripheral blood, obtained on day 0 of AZD1222 vaccination. The CDR3 region has the DNA TGTGCCAGCAGTAAAACACAGAACACTGAAGCTTTCTTT. Amino acids: CASSKTQNTEAFF.